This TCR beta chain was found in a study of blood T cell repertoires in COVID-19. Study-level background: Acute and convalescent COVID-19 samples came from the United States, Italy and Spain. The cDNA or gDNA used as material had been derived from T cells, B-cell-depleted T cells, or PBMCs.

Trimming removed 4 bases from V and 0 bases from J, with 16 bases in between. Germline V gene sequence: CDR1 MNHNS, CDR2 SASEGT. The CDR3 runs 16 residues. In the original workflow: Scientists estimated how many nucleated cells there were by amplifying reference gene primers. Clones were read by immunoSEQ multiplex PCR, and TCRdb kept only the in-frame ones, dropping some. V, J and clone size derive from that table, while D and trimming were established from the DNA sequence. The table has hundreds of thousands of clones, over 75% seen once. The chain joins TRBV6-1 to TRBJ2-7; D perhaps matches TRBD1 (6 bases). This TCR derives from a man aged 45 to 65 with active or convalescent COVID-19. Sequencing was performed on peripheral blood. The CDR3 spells CASSVYRVPSSYEQYF. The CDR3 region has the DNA TGTGCCAGCAGTGTCTACAGGGTCCCTAGCTCCTACGAGCAGTACTTC.